What follows describes a single T cell receptor (beta chain). The antigen is not known. This record belongs to a study of cytomegalovirus exposure and HLA in healthy donors. Study-level results: A missense DCLRE1C variant was associated with V- and J-gene trimming of TCR beta chains in a later analysis, and an independent cohort replicated the association.

From germline, CDR1 is MNHEY and CDR2 SVGAGI. There are 16 residues in the CDR3. The germline V and J ends were trimmed by 0 bases and 0 bases, with 8 bases remaining between them. The PCR contained 60 Vbeta and 13 Jbeta primers. Here immunoSEQ multiplex PCR was the method, and the copy in TCRdb shows in-frame clones only, minus some. The data show 150,000 to 200,000 clones, roughly 79% seen once. The sample consisted of PBMCs. The rearrangement links TRBV6-5 to TRBJ1-4; D call uncertain. This receptor was obtained from a woman under 40 in good health and CMV-seropositive. CDR3 sequence reads: CASSYSRVPTNEKLFF. CDR3 bases: TGTGCCAGCAGTTACTCTCGGGTTCCAACTAATGAAAAACTGTTTTTT.